This T cell receptor beta chain was identified in a study of T cells in Graves' hyperthyroidism and ophthalmopathy. Concerning this clonotype: The antigen remains undetermined.

Study-level findings and limits: Blood samples included most of the expanded thyroid clonotypes exceeding 0.001.

RNA transcripts served as the template for amplifying TCR beta CDR3 regions. Using the HTBI primer set, a first-round RT-PCR was run on the TCR CDR3. In TCRdb, the multiplex PCR reads were re-called with MiXCR into one record per CDR3 protein. The sample has around 600,000 distinct CDR3 sequences, around 15% seen once; the top ten hold roughly an eighth. PBMCs were derived from around 10 ml fresh peripheral blood. The CDR3 length is 15 residues. CDR1 is MDHEN, CDR2 SYDVKM, per germline. Trimming removed 6 bases from V and 3 bases from J; junction bases left unmatched: 8. The clonotype originates from a woman aged 50 to 65 with Graves' ophthalmopathy. Material: blood. The chain is built from TRBV28 and TRBJ1-3, with 7 bases aligning to TRBD1. The CDR3 DNA sequence: TGTGCCAGCAGGCAACAGGGGAGCAGTGGAAACACCATATATTTT. This gives the protein CASRQQGSSGNTIYF.